These 30 T cell receptor beta chains originate from one sample sequenced in a study of spatial heterogeneity in lung cancer. One entry per CDR3 protein results from TCRdb running MiXCR on the 5' RACE reads. The sample shows some 100,000 distinct CDR3 sequences, 12% of them seen only once. Noted time point: sample taken at primary tumor resection. Whole RNA came from tumor, nontumor lung or frozen PBMC and was sequenced without being sorted. The material was PBMCs, obtained at surgery. Receptor source: a male donor with early-stage non-small cell lung cancer.

The chain links TRBV3-1 to TRBJ2-3; D gene ambiguous. This CDR3 is built from 13 residues. V dropped 3 bases and J dropped 2 bases, with 6 bases sitting between them. CDR1 is LGHDT and CDR2 is YNNKEL in the germline V gene (reference sequence). The DNA of the CDR3 is TGTGCCAGCAGCCACCGGTCCACAGATACGCAGTATTTT. Its protein is CASSHRSTDTQYF.

This sequence joins TRBV30 and TRBJ2-1; TRBD2 matches 9 bases. CDR1 is GTSNPN and CDR2 is SVGIG in the germline V gene (reference sequence). The CDR3 length is 14 residues. The V gene end was trimmed by 2 bases and the J gene end by 9 bases; junction bases not matched to a gene: 8. CDR3: CAWSKIAGVLEQFF. The CDR3 DNA reads TGTGCCTGGAGTAAAATAGCGGGAGTACTTGAGCAGTTCTTC.

The rearrangement joins TRBV10-2 to TRBJ2-2; unclear D gene. CDR1 and CDR2 from the germline V gene are WSHSY and SAAADI. This CDR3 has 14 amino acids. Trimming left V 7 bases short and J 7 bases short, with 16 bases between. CDR3 region: CASTDQEPNGELFF. The CDR3 bases are TGCGCCAGCACCGATCAGGAGCCGAACGGGGAGCTGTTTTTT.

This clonotype was seen ten or more times. The rearrangement links TRBV4-3 to TRBJ2-2; D is unclear. V was pared by 0 bases and J by 0 bases, with 11 bases between. This CDR3 is 17 amino acids long. Per germline, CDR1 LGHNA and CDR2 YSLEER. The CDR3 sequence: CASSQDPVSSNTGELFF. Written as DNA, the CDR3 is TGCGCCAGCAGCCAAGATCCTGTCAGCTCGAACACCGGGGAGCTGTTTTTT.

This clonotype has at least ten counts. This chain links TRBV7-2 with TRBJ2-2; tentatively, D is TRBD1 (6 bases). CDR3 size: 16 residues. Trimming removed 5 bases at V and 1 base at J, with 14 bases between. Germline CDR1 reads SGHTA; CDR2 reads FQGNSA. The CDR3, as DNA: TGTGCCAGCAGCCTATCGACAGGACAGAACACCGGGGAGCTGTTTTTT. It is translated as CASSLSTGQNTGELFF. Full variable domain (rest looked up from reference TRBV7-2 and TRBJ2-2): GAGVSQSPSNKVTEKGKDVELRCDPISGHTALYWYRQSLGQGLEFLIYFQGNSAPDKSGLPSDRFSAERTGGSVSTLTIQRTQQEDSAVYLCASSLSTGQNTGELFFGEGSRLTVL.

V usage is TRBV6-5 and J usage is TRBJ2-1; perhaps TRBD2 as D (5 bases). The CDR3 is 15 residues long. The V end lost 6 bases, the J end lost 1 base, and 13 bases lay between the germline ends. Germline V lookup: CDR1 MNHEY, CDR2 SVGAGI. CDR3 sequence (DNA): TGTGCCAGCAGAGGGAAAGAGCGGTCCTACAATGAGCAGTTCTTC. The encoded protein is CASRGKERSYNEQFF.

This clonotype turned up a few times. This sequence joins TRBV7-9 and TRBJ2-2; D ambiguous. Looked up from germline, CDR1 is SEHNR and CDR2 is FQNEAQ (reference sequence). The ends were cut back, 5 bases at V and 4 bases at J, with 5 bases in the middle. The CDR3 contains 12 residues. For the CDR3, the DNA is TGTGCCAGCAGCCACACCACCGGGGAGCTGTTTTTT. This sequence encodes CASSHTTGELFF.

Many counts were recorded for this clonotype. This chain uses TRBV28 with TRBJ1-5; D is unclear. V lost 3 bases to trimming and J lost 6 bases, with 3 bases between them. The V gene's germline CDR1 is MDHEN and CDR2 SYDVKM. CDR3 size: 11 residues. The CDR3 protein is CASSLTQPQHF. The CDR3 bases are TGTGCCAGCAGTTTGACTCAGCCCCAGCATTTT.

This clonotype came up many times. The chain links TRBV6-2 or TRBV6-3 to TRBJ2-7; TRBD1 matches 11 bases. The junction had 7 bases not matched to a gene; V was cut back by 7 bases and J by 5 bases. The CDR3 sequence is 14 residues long. Looked up from germline, CDR1 is MNHEY and CDR2 is SVGEGT. CDR3 in amino acids: CASIDGQGADEQYF. CDR3 coding DNA: TGTGCCAGCATTGACGGACAGGGGGCGGACGAGCAGTACTTC.

The chain employs TRBV6-6 and TRBJ2-1; weak D call: TRBD1 (5 bases). CDR1 and CDR2 (germline): MNHNY, SVGAGI (reference sequence). V was cut by 5 bases and J by 5 bases, with 19 bases left in between. CDR3 length equals 16 residues. CDR3 coding DNA: TGTGCCAGCAGTATAAGTAGGGTAGGGGCTAACAATGAGCAGTTCTTC. The encoded protein is CASSISRVGANNEQFF.

This clonotype was counted between two and nine times. The chain employs TRBV28 and TRBJ1-5, with D perhaps matching TRBD1 (6 bases). Looked up from germline, CDR1 is MDHEN and CDR2 is SYDVKM. Trimming cost V 8 bases and J 3 bases, with 11 bases left between them. This CDR3 has 13 residues. DNA of the CDR3: TGTGCCAGCCAGAGGGGGAACAATCAGCCCCAGCATTTT. Amino acid sequence: CASQRGNNQPQHF.

This clonotype has more than one count but fewer than ten. This chain joins TRBV7-2 and TRBJ2-2, with D possibly being TRBD2 (6 bases). The CDR3 sequence is 15 residues long. Germline assignment: CDR1 SGHTA and CDR2 FQGNSA. V was trimmed by 7 bases and J by 5 bases, leaving 17 bases between them. CDR3 region: CASTHLTSGTGELFF. CDR3 bases: TGTGCCAGCACCCACCTGACAAGCGGGACCGGGGAGCTGTTTTTT.

This clonotype was picked up a small number of times. V and J are TRBV28 and TRBJ1-2; D might be TRBD1 (5 bases). The CDR3 consists of 15 residues. Germline V gene data show CDR1 as MDHEN and CDR2 as SYDVKM. Trimming pared 2 bases from V and 1 base from J, leaving 11 bases between. CDR3 protein: CASSLNGALNYGYTF. DNA for the CDR3: TGTGCCAGCAGTTTAAACGGGGCACTTAACTATGGCTACACCTTC.

This clonotype was observed at least ten times. The J gene is TRBJ2-5, the V gene TRBV5-1, with no clear D. With 0 bases removed from V and 3 bases from J, the gap between germline ends came to 6 bases. The CDR3 extends over 13 amino acids. Germline CDR1 is SGHRS and CDR2 is YFSETQ. The CDR3 bases are TGCGCCAGCAGCTTGGTTGGAAAAGAGACCCAGTACTTC. Amino acid sequence: CASSLVGKETQYF.

V and J are TRBV4-2 and TRBJ1-4; TRBD1 aligns across 7 bases. The CDR3 has 13 amino acids. The germline V gene encodes CDR1 LGHNA and CDR2 YNFKEQ. V was pared by 1 base and J by 8 bases, with 1 base of the junction left unmatched. CDR3 region: CASSQAQGEKLFF. CDR3 bases: TGTGCCAGCAGCCAAGCACAGGGGGAAAAACTGTTTTTT.

The V gene is TRBV12-3 or TRBV12-4, the J gene TRBJ2-1, with 8 bases lining up with TRBD1. The CDR3 totals 13 residues. With 6 bases clipped from V and 9 bases from J, the junction kept 7 bases outside the gene matches. The CDR3 here is CASSTGGTFEQFF. DNA of the CDR3: TGTGCCAGCAGCACAGGGGGAACGTTTGAGCAGTTCTTC.

This clonotype was detected a few times. The chain combines TRBV5-1 with TRBJ2-3; TRBD2 matches at 7 bases. The CDR3 sequence is 14 residues long. V lost 5 bases to trimming and J lost 7 bases; unmatched junction nucleotides: 10. Germline values: CDR1 SGHRS, CDR2 YFSETQ. The CDR3 region has the DNA TGCGCCAGCAGAGACTCCGGGACTATAAATACGCAGTATTTT. It encodes CASRDSGTINTQYF. Full variable domain (rest looked up from reference TRBV5-1 and TRBJ2-3): KAGVTQTPRYLIKTRGQQVTLSCSPISGHRSVSWYQQTPGQGLQFLFEYFSETQRNKGNFPGRFSGRQFSNSRSEMNVSTLELGDSALYLCASRDSGTINTQYFGPGTRLTVL.

Only a few counts were recorded for this clonotype. The chain joins TRBV28 to TRBJ2-7; 7 bases align to TRBD2. From germline, CDR1 is MDHEN and CDR2 SYDVKM. V shed 6 bases and J 0 bases; nucleotides not matched to a gene: 5. The CDR3 is 14 residues long. The CDR3 coding sequence is TGTGCCAGCAGGATAGGCGGGAGCTCCTACGAGCAGTACTTC. Translated: CASRIGGSSYEQYF. Together with reference TRBV28 and TRBJ2-7, the CDR3 gives the full variable domain: DVKVTQSSRYLVKRTGEKVFLECVQDMDHENMFWYRQDPGLGLRLIYFSYDVKMKEKGDIPEGYSVSREKKERFSLILESASTNQTSMYLCASRIGGSSYEQYFGPGTRLTVT.

This clonotype has more than one count but fewer than ten. The rearrangement links TRBV4-3 to TRBJ2-1, with D uncertain. Deletions cut 2 bases from V and 9 bases from J, with 17 bases between. The CDR3 is 15 residues long. In germline, CDR1 is LGHNA, CDR2 YSLEER. The CDR3 is CASSQIKSRTGEQFF. For the CDR3, the DNA is TGCGCCAGCAGCCAAATTAAATCTCGCACGGGTGAGCAGTTCTTC.

This clonotype showed up just a few times. The rearrangement joins TRBV6-2 or TRBV6-3 to TRBJ2-5; D unresolved. Trimming left V 5 bases short and J 4 bases short, with 14 bases between. Germline V gene sequence: CDR1 MNHEY, CDR2 SVGEGT. CDR3 length: 14 amino acids. CDR3 loop: CASSPWTRGETQYF. The CDR3 nucleotides read TGTGCCAGCAGTCCGTGGACCCGAGGAGAGACCCAGTACTTC.

This rearrangement joins TRBV6-6 to TRBJ2-1; weak D call: TRBD2 (5 bases). This CDR3 is 15 amino acids long. Germline V gene data show CDR1 as MNHNY and CDR2 as SVGAGI (reference sequence). Trimming removed 7 bases at V and 1 base at J, with 14 bases between. CDR3 DNA: TGTGCCAGCACCCCCAGTAGCGCGTCCTACAATGAGCAGTTCTTC. Protein: CASTPSSASYNEQFF.

This chain connects TRBV7-2 to TRBJ2-7; TRBD1 might be the D (6 bases). Germline V CDR1 and CDR2: SGHTA, FQGNSA. CDR3 length: 12 amino acids. V shed 1 base and J shed 9 bases, with 10 bases lying between them. The CDR3 loop is CASSLEAGVQYF. CDR3 bases: TGTGCCAGCAGCTTAGAGGCAGGGGTGCAGTACTTC.

This chain connects TRBV7-8 to TRBJ2-3; weak D call: TRBD2 (6 bases). CDR3 length: 16 amino acids. Trimming cost V 2 bases and J 2 bases, with 14 bases left between them. The V gene's germline CDR1 is SGHVS and CDR2 FQNEAQ. The DNA for the CDR3 is TGTGCCAGCAGCTTACAGGCGGGATTCCTCACAGATACGCAGTATTTT. It codes for CASSLQAGFLTDTQYF.

The chain uses TRBV18 and TRBJ2-1; TRBD2 matches at 8 bases. The CDR3 runs to 15 residues. Per germline, CDR1 KGHSH and CDR2 LQKENI. Trimming cost V 0 bases and J 4 bases; bases outside gene matches: 2. The DNA of the CDR3 is TGTGCCAGCTCACCACCACTAGCGGCTTACAATGAGCAGTTCTTC. It translates to CASSPPLAAYNEQFF.

The chain couples TRBV20-1 to TRBJ2-3; D possibly corresponds to TRBD1 (7 bases). Trimming took 3 bases from V and 6 from J, leaving 16 bases between them. Germline assignment: CDR1 DFQATT and CDR2 SNEGSKA (reference sequence). The CDR3 length is 14 residues. The DNA for the CDR3 is TGCAGTGCTAGGCCCAGGGGGGAGGCCGATACGCAGTATTTT. Translating it yields CSARPRGEADTQYF.

Comments on this clonotype: One junction end does not reproduce the germline sequence, and a read error may be involved. The chain carries TRBV6-2 or TRBV6-3 and TRBJ2-1, with unresolved D. The CDR3 is 15 amino acids. The germline CDR1 and CDR2 sequences are MNHEY and SVGEGT. CDR3 DNA: TGTGCCAGCATATTCGCCCGGAGCTCCTACAATGAGCAGCTCTTC. As protein: CASIFARSSYNEQLF.

The table lists this clonotype with a few counts. This sequence joins TRBV5-1 and TRBJ1-2, with a tentative D call TRBD1 (5 bases). The CDR3 runs to 14 residues. The germline V gene encodes CDR1 SGHRS and CDR2 YFSETQ. V lost 4 bases, J lost 4 bases, and 14 bases lay in between. The CDR3 loop reads CASSDRDGVYGYTF. The CDR3 bases are TGCGCCAGCAGCGACCGGGACGGAGTCTATGGCTACACCTTC.

The chain combines TRBV7-2 with TRBJ2-3; weak D call: TRBD1 (5 bases). Germline V lookup: CDR1 SGHTA, CDR2 FQGNSA. Deletions cut 2 bases from V and 2 bases from J, with 11 bases between. This CDR3 is 15 amino acids long. For the CDR3, the DNA is TGTGCCAGCAGCTTAAGGGGTCCTTACACAGATACGCAGTATTTT. Its protein product is CASSLRGPYTDTQYF.

This clonotype was counted only a few times. The chain couples TRBV6-2 or TRBV6-3 to TRBJ1-1; D is undetermined. V lost 2 bases, J lost 5 bases, and 18 bases lay in between. CDR1 is MNHEY and CDR2 is SVGEGT in the germline V gene. There are 16 residues in the CDR3. CDR3 sequence reads: CASSYPIPVSSTEAFF. CDR3 nucleotide sequence: TGTGCCAGCAGTTACCCGATTCCTGTGAGCTCAACTGAAGCTTTCTTT.

Here the CDR3 reads CASGQGPYGYTF. CDR3 nucleotides: TGTGCCAGCGGACAGGGTCCGTATGGCTACACCTTC. The chain employs TRBV28 and TRBJ1-2; 8 nucleotides agree with TRBD1. Germline V gene sequence: CDR1 MDHEN, CDR2 SYDVKM. Germline trimming cut 8 bases from V and 5 bases from J; bases unmatched to any gene: 4. This CDR3 is built from 12 residues.